This T cell receptor (beta chain) was profiled in a study of T cell responses to AZD1222 COVID-19 vaccine. TCRdb keeps only in-frame clones here, not all; method: immunoSEQ multiplex PCR. The sample carries under 100,000 clones, about nine tenths recorded once. Germline V gene lookup returns CDR1 LNHDA and CDR2 SQIVND (reference sequence). V lost 10 bases to trimming and J lost 4 bases, with 19 bases between them. This CDR3 is built from 15 residues. As to this clone: What it recognizes is unknown.

General observations from the study: After the peak T cell response, and only then, were repertoires sampled. The breadth and depth of Spike-specific TCRs increased once two AZD1222 doses had been given.

The input for sequencing was peripheral blood, taken 28 days after the second AZD1222 dose. This receptor was identified in an adult who received the AZD1222 COVID-19 vaccine. The chain combines TRBV19 with TRBJ2-2; TRBD1 might be the D (6 bases). CDR3 loop: CATRYRARGTGELFF. In DNA form, the CDR3 reads TGTGCCACCCGGTACAGGGCCCGCGGCACCGGGGAGCTGTTTTTT.